This T cell receptor (beta chain) was captured in a study of T cell responses to AZD1222 COVID-19 vaccine. Study-wide findings and caveats: All repertoire sampling was performed exclusively after the peak T cell response. Spike-specific TCR depth and breadth grew after two AZD1222 doses.

This CDR3 has 13 amino acids. V gave up 8 bases and J gave up 0 bases, with 10 bases separating them. Germline assignment: CDR1 MNHEY and CDR2 SMNVEV (reference sequence). Using immunoSEQ multiplex PCR, the repertoire was profiled, and TCRdb retains in-frame clones only, with some absent. The table includes over 130,000 clones, 93% detected once. As to this clone: What it binds is unknown.

The J gene is TRBJ1-1, the V gene TRBV27; the D is unclear. The clonotype originates from an adult in good health. Sequencing used peripheral blood, obtained on day 0 of AZD1222 vaccination. CDR3 DNA sequence: TGTGCCAGCGGGAATCCATTGAACACTGAAGCTTTCTTT. Protein sequence: CASGNPLNTEAFF.